This T cell receptor (beta chain) is from a study of T-cell reconstitution after alpha-beta-depleted transplantation in children (TCRdb year 2016). For the study in its entirety: Using TCR repertoire profiling, the study quantitatively followed how T-cell immune reconstitution unfolded in children after TCRalphabeta/CD19-depleted allogeneic hematopoietic cell transplantation.

Receptors were amplified or captured by PCR. TCRdb shows the sequencer as Illumina HiSeq 2500. TCR libraries were prepared with molecular barcoding, using unique molecular identifiers to normalize TCRbeta repertoire quantification. TCRdb took the public reads, trimmed them with fastp at Q25, ran MiXCR for clone calling and kept in-frame beta chains. Identical CDR3 proteins give one entry, which carries the most common genes and DNA. This sample gives 200,000 to 250,000 distinct CDR3 sequences in total; more than 10% of them show up just once. Together, the top ten hold about 2.4% of the sample. Trimming leaves V shorter by 4 bases and J shorter by 2 bases, with the junction holding 8 bases beyond the gene matches. Including the terminal cysteine and phenylalanine, the CDR3 comprises 16 residues. CDR3 DNA is the only sequence kept; it has 48 bases, read in frame from the first base. CDR1 and CDR2, per the germline V gene, are SGHTA and FQGNSA.

This clonotype appeared many times. What antigen it recognizes has not been identified. No base-level quality is on record; no much larger clone is a single base apart. Sample: PBMCs from the stem cell graft donor, taken from the stem cell graft. The sequence links TRBV7-2 to TRBJ2-3, with 8 middle bases fitting TRBD1. This receptor was taken from a human donor who donated a stem cell graft to a child with acute lymphoblastic leukemia. The CDR3 region reads CASSSQGALTTDTQYF. DNA sequence: TGTGCCAGCAGCTCCCAGGGGGCGTTGACCACAGATACGCAGTATTTT.